These 16 T cell receptor beta chains share one sample of origin, sequenced in a study of T cells in women clearing cervical HPV infection. Data came from immunoSEQ multiplex PCR; TCRdb stores just in-frame clones and leaves some out. This sample's clone table lists fewer than 35,000 clones. The sample taken for sequencing was blood buffy coat. The receptor source for this set is a woman aged 18-70 years with a cervical HPV16 infection that either progressed to CIN3+ or cleared (not recorded which).

On this clone: The read gets to within 3 residues of the CDR3 end, and the germline J gene fills in the rest. The rearrangement links TRBV2 to TRBJ2-2; D remains unclear. Germline V gene data show CDR1 as SNHLY and CDR2 as FYNNEI. Trimming pared 7 bases from V and 0 bases from J, leaving 15 bases between. The CDR3 is 16 amino acids. The sequenced CDR3 bases are TGTGCCAGCACCGAGGCAGCTACTACGAACACCGGGGAG. Its protein is CASTEAATTNTGE. The CDR3 as a whole reads CASTEAATTNTGELFF.

A remark on this clone: The read gets to within 3 residues of the CDR3 end, and the germline J gene fills in the rest. The rearrangement links TRBV18 to TRBJ1-2; tentatively, D is TRBD1 (5 bases). CDR1 and CDR2 (germline): KGHSH, LQKENI. The V and J ends lost 2 bases and 2 bases respectively, with 6 bases between them. The length of the CDR3 is 13 residues. The part of the CDR3 DNA that was read is TGTGCCAGCTCACCAGACAGAAACTATGGC. Its translation: CASSPDRNYG. Given in full, the CDR3 is CASSPDRNYGYTF.

The DNA read from the CDR3 is TGTGCCAGCAGTGAAGCTCAAGCTAGCTCCTACGAG. Translation: CASSEAQASSYE. The whole CDR3 sequence is CASSEAQASSYEQYF. The rearrangement uses TRBV6-1 and TRBJ2-7; D unclear. The CDR3 end lies 3 residues beyond the end of the read and is filled in from the germline J gene. This CDR3 has 15 residues. The germline V and J ends were trimmed by 0 bases and 0 bases, with 9 bases remaining between them. Per germline, CDR1 MNHNS and CDR2 SASEGT.

Regarding this clone: From the germline J gene comes the end of the CDR3, since the read stops 3 residues before it. The chain joins TRBV5-1 to TRBJ2-1; possible D gene TRBD1, 5 bases. The CDR3 consists of 15 residues. The V end lost 0 bases, the J end lost 3 bases, and 10 bases lay between the germline ends. Germline lookup yields CDR1 SGHRS and CDR2 YFSETQ. Partial CDR3 DNA: TGCGCCAGCAGCTTGGAACAGGCTGACTACAATGAG. As protein: CASSLEQADYNE. The entire CDR3 reads CASSLEQADYNEQFF.

As to this clone: The observed sequence ends 3 residues before the CDR3 terminus, with the missing tail filled in from the germline J gene. The rearrangement joins TRBV7-2 to TRBJ2-1; 8 nucleotides match TRBD2. The germline CDR1 and CDR2 sequences are SGHTA and FQGNSA. The J segment lost 8 bases and the V segment lost 5 bases, leaving 11 bases of the junction unmatched. This CDR3 has 15 amino acids. The CDR3: CASSRYLGLEDEQFF. The sequenced part of the CDR3 DNA is TGTGCCAGCAGCCGATACCTGGGACTAGAGGATGAG.

In regard to this clone: The read finishes 3 residues shy of the CDR3 end, and the germline J gene is used to complete it. This rearrangement joins TRBV20-1 to TRBJ2-1; TRBD2 matches at 9 bases. V lost 0 bases to trimming and J lost 0 bases; unmatched junction nucleotides: 6. The CDR3 runs 17 residues. The germline V gene has CDR1 DFQATT and CDR2 SNEGSKA (reference sequence). The CDR3 sequence is CSARDLAGTISYNEQFF. CDR3 bases read: TGCAGTGCTAGAGATCTAGCGGGAACCATCTCCTACAATGAG.

To note about this clone: The read terminates 3 residues ahead of where the CDR3 ends, so the germline J gene completes it. This chain links TRBV19 with TRBJ1-2; perhaps TRBD1 as D (6 bases). CDR3 length: 15 amino acids. The germline V and J ends were trimmed by 5 bases and 3 bases, with 16 bases remaining between them. Germline CDR1 is LNHDA and CDR2 is SQIVND (reference sequence). CDR3 DNA (partial): TGTGCCAGTAGTCGTCGGGACACGAGGGACTATGGC. Translating it yields CASSRRDTRDYG. In full, the CDR3 reads CASSRRDTRDYGYTF.

Concerning this clone: With the read ending 3 residues before the CDR3 end, the germline J gene is used to fill in that end. The rearrangement uses TRBV19 and TRBJ2-1, with 8 bases that match TRBD2. The CDR3 has 15 residues. Germline V lookup: CDR1 LNHDA, CDR2 SQIVND (reference sequence). The ends lost 1 base at V and 4 bases at J; junction bases unmatched: 3. The covered CDR3 bases are TGTGCCAGTAGTATAGGTAGCGGGAAGTACAATGAG. Translation gives CASSIGSGKYNE. The complete CDR3 sequence is CASSIGSGKYNEQFF.

As regards this clone: The read stops 3 residues short of the end of the CDR3; the missing end is completed from the germline J gene. V and J are TRBV14 and TRBJ2-5; 7 bases line up with TRBD1. The germline CDR1 and CDR2 sequences are SGHDN and FVKESK. This CDR3 spans 14 amino acids. Losses at the gene ends were 2 bases for V and 4 bases for J; bases not matched to a gene: 4. This chain's CDR3 is CASSQRQGLETQYF. The covered CDR3 bases are TGTGCCAGCAGCCAACGACAGGGATTAGAGACC.

On this clone itself: The observed sequence ends 3 residues before the CDR3 terminus, with the missing tail filled in from the germline J gene. The chain combines TRBV30 with TRBJ1-4, with TRBD1 matching 7 bases. CDR1 is GTSNPN and CDR2 is SVGIG in the germline V gene (reference sequence). The J segment lost 2 bases and the V segment lost 3 bases, leaving 6 bases of the junction unmatched. The CDR3 is made up of 15 amino acids. The CDR3 DNA, read in part, is TGTGCCTGGAGGAGATGGGACAGCACTAATGAAAAA. It is translated as CAWRRWDSTNEK. The full CDR3 protein is CAWRRWDSTNEKLFF.

The CDR3 reads CASSPTGTANYGYTF. CDR3 DNA, as far as it was read: TGTGCCAGCAGCCCAACCGGGACAGCTAACTATGGC. The gene calls are TRBV7-9 and TRBJ1-2, with 7 bases lining up with TRBD1. The read terminates 3 residues before the CDR3 end, so the remaining end is supplied by the germline J gene. The CDR3 runs 15 residues. The V gene end was trimmed by 5 bases and the J gene end by 0 bases; junction bases not matched to a gene: 6. Germline CDR1 and CDR2: SEHNR and FQNEAQ (reference sequence).

As to this clone: The CDR3 end lies 3 residues beyond the end of the read and is filled in from the germline J gene. The chain joins TRBV5-4 to TRBJ2-5; D is perhaps TRBD2 (5 bases). The ends were cut back, 1 base at V and 0 bases at J, with 7 bases in the middle. The CDR3 loop spans 14 amino acids. In germline, CDR1 is SGHNT, CDR2 YYREEE (reference sequence). CDR3: CASSLPSYQETQYF. Partial CDR3 DNA: TGTGCCAGCAGCTTGCCTAGCTACCAAGAGACC.

Comment on this clone: The read comes to an end 3 residues before the CDR3 does, leaving the germline J gene to fill in the end. V and J are TRBV6-1 and TRBJ2-1, with TRBD2 matching 9 bases. Germline V gene sequence: CDR1 MNHNS, CDR2 SASEGT. V lost 2 bases and J lost 9; bases outside the gene matches: 11. The CDR3 is made up of 16 amino acids. The CDR3 loop reads CASSELGGAGGREQFF. Incomplete CDR3 DNA: TGTGCCAGCAGTGAATTAGGCGGTGCGGGGGGGCGTGAG.

A note on this clone: The read terminates 3 residues before the CDR3 end, so the remaining end is supplied by the germline J gene. This chain links TRBV7-9 with TRBJ2-2; tentative D call: TRBD1 (6 bases). The CDR3 runs 13 residues. CDR1 SEHNR and CDR2 FQNEAQ come from the germline V gene (reference sequence). The V gene lost 5 bases and the J gene lost 5 bases, with 9 bases spanning the gap. Here the CDR3 reads CASSPDRTGELFF. The DNA read from the CDR3 is TGTGCCAGCAGCCCCGACAGGACCGGGGAG.

Points on this clone: The DNA ends 3 residues before the CDR3 does, and the rest of the CDR3 is filled in from the germline J gene. The gene calls are TRBV6-2 or TRBV6-3 and TRBJ1-6, with 8 bases fitting TRBD1. V dropped 5 bases and J dropped 7; count of bases not matched to a gene: 10. This CDR3 is built from 16 residues. CDR1 MNHEY and CDR2 SVGEGT come from the germline V gene. The part of the CDR3 DNA that was read is TGTGCCAGCAGTAATCGGACAGGGTTAGGGAATTCACCC. The encoded protein is CASSNRTGLGNSP. The CDR3 in its entirety is CASSNRTGLGNSPLHF.

Concerning this clone itself: The read ends 3 residues before the CDR3 terminus; that terminus is restored from the germline J gene. This sequence joins TRBV2 and TRBJ1-1, with TRBD1 matching 9 bases. Losses at the gene ends were 5 bases for V and 7 bases for J; bases not matched to a gene: 5. This CDR3 comprises 13 residues. Germline values: CDR1 SNHLY, CDR2 FYNNEI. The CDR3 is CASSPDRGVEAFF. CDR3 bases read: TGTGCCAGCAGTCCGGACAGGGGCGTTGAA.